This is a list of T cell receptor beta chains from one sample in a study of metastatic and nonmetastatic thyroid tumors. TCRdb used MiXCR to call clones anew from the PCR reads. The sample shows approximately 13,000 clones, roughly a third of them seen only once. The sequencing sample was made of tumor tissue. These receptors all come from a male donor with papillary thyroid cancer or a benign thyroid nodule (not recorded which). Some clones in this sample may be carry-over from other donors' samples. Both conserved end residues are part of each CDR3. Each record gives: V gene, clone size, J gene, D gene, CDR3 DNA, CDR3 protein. The D gene is left open where the match is weak. For some rows the clone size is stated as once, few or many, or as a class when expanded; others skip it.

v_gene: TRBV24-1
abundance: NA
j_gene: TRBJ2-7
d_gene: TRBD1
CDR3nt: TGTGCCACCAGTGACGCCAGGGGGCCTGGATACGAGCAGTACTTC
CDR3aa: CATSDARGPGYEQYF

v_gene: TRBV9
abundance: NA
j_gene: TRBJ2-1
d_gene: TRBD2
CDR3nt: TGTGCCAGCAGCGTAGAAGGGACTAGCGGGAGTCTCTCCTACAATGAGCAGTTCTTC
CDR3aa: CASSVEGTSGSLSYNEQFF

v_gene: TRBV5-1
abundance: NA
j_gene: TRBJ2-7
d_gene: NA
CDR3nt: TGCGCCAGCAGCTTCGGGACAATGAGCTCCTACGAGCAGTACTTC
CDR3aa: CASSFGTMSSYEQYF

v_gene: TRBV25-1
abundance: few
j_gene: TRBJ2-2
d_gene: NA
CDR3nt: TGTGCCAGCAGTGAAACCAGGATCGCCGGGGAGCTGTTTTTT
CDR3aa: CASSETRIAGELFF

v_gene: TRBV6-1
abundance: few
j_gene: TRBJ1-5
d_gene: NA
CDR3nt: TGTGCCAGCATTCAGACAGCACATAGCAATCAGCCCCAGCATTTT
CDR3aa: CASIQTAHSNQPQHF

v_gene: TRBV3-1
abundance: large
j_gene: TRBJ2-7
d_gene: NA
CDR3nt: TGTGCCAGCAGCCCGTACGGACGGAAGTCCTACGAGCAGTACTTC
CDR3aa: CASSPYGRKSYEQYF

v_gene: TRBV20-1
abundance: NA
j_gene: TRBJ1-5
d_gene: NA
CDR3nt: TGCAGTGCCAGCCCGGCGGGAGAAGCAGGTCAGCCCCAGCATTTT
CDR3aa: CSASPAGEAGQPQHF

v_gene: TRBV11-1
abundance: NA
j_gene: TRBJ2-7
d_gene: NA
CDR3nt: TGTGCCAGCAGCTTAACTCCCCACAAGCGCCAGGGTGACTACGAGCAGTACTTC
CDR3aa: CASSLTPHKRQGDYEQYF

v_gene: TRBV18
abundance: NA
j_gene: TRBJ2-5
d_gene: TRBD2
CDR3nt: TGTTCCAGCTCACCACTGACTAGCGGGAGTGGTCGAGAGACCCAGTACTTC
CDR3aa: CSSSPLTSGSGRETQYF

v_gene: TRBV6-5
abundance: NA
j_gene: TRBJ2-7
d_gene: NA
CDR3nt: TGTGCCAGCAGTTACAGGGAAGACATATACGAGCAGTACTTC
CDR3aa: CASSYREDIYEQYF

v_gene: TRBV19
abundance: NA
j_gene: TRBJ1-6
d_gene: NA
CDR3nt: TGTGCCAGTAGTTCCGCCCAAGCGGTCAATTCACCCCTCCACTTT
CDR3aa: CASSSAQAVNSPLHF

v_gene: TRBV28
abundance: NA
j_gene: TRBJ2-7
d_gene: TRBD1
CDR3nt: TGTGCCAGCAGTGTGAACAGGGGGCACTACGAGCAGTACTTC
CDR3aa: CASSVNRGHYEQYF

v_gene: TRBV7-9
abundance: few
j_gene: TRBJ2-2
d_gene: NA
CDR3nt: TGTGCCAGCAGCTTAGTGAGCTGGGAGCTGTTTTTT
CDR3aa: CASSLVSWELFF

v_gene: TRBV5-1
abundance: NA
j_gene: TRBJ2-6
d_gene: NA
CDR3nt: TGCGTCAGCAGGGAGTGGGTGTCCTCTGGGGCCAACGTCCTGACTTTC
CDR3aa: CVSREWVSSGANVLTF

v_gene: TRBV7-8
abundance: NA
j_gene: TRBJ1-3
d_gene: NA
CDR3nt: TGTGCCAGCAGCCACGGCTATGAAAACACCATATATTTT
CDR3aa: CASSHGYENTIYF

v_gene: TRBV11-3
abundance: few
j_gene: TRBJ2-2
d_gene: NA
CDR3nt: TGTGCCAGCAGCCTCAGGGGTAGGAACGGGGAGCTGTTTTTT
CDR3aa: CASSLRGRNGELFF

v_gene: TRBV3-1
abundance: medium-sized
j_gene: TRBJ2-3
d_gene: NA
CDR3nt: TGTGCCAGCAGCCAAGACAACACAGATACGCAGTATTTT
CDR3aa: CASSQDNTDTQYF

v_gene: TRBV19
abundance: few
j_gene: TRBJ2-7
d_gene: TRBD1
CDR3nt: TGTGCCAGTAGTATAGATCGCGACAGGGCCCCTGAGCAGTACTTC
CDR3aa: CASSIDRDRAPEQYF

v_gene: TRBV7-7
abundance: NA
j_gene: TRBJ2-1
d_gene: TRBD1
CDR3nt: TGTGCTAGCAGCCTTACAGGGGGCCTCTACAATGAGCAGTTCTTC
CDR3aa: CASSLTGGLYNEQFF

v_gene: TRBV28
abundance: medium-sized
j_gene: TRBJ1-1
d_gene: TRBD1
CDR3nt: TGTGCCAGCAGTTTATCTGGACAGGGTCGGGGAGCTTTCTTT
CDR3aa: CASSLSGQGRGAFF

v_gene: TRBV9
abundance: NA
j_gene: TRBJ1-5
d_gene: NA
CDR3nt: TGTGCCAGCAGCCCCGGGGGAGGGGCCCATCAGCCCCAGCATTTT
CDR3aa: CASSPGGGAHQPQHF

v_gene: TRBV24-1
abundance: few
j_gene: TRBJ2-7
d_gene: NA
CDR3nt: TGTGCCACCAGTGATTCTGGGGGTTTGGGGGGCTACGAGCAGTACTTC
CDR3aa: CATSDSGGLGGYEQYF

v_gene: TRBV5-1
abundance: NA
j_gene: TRBJ2-7
d_gene: TRBD2
CDR3nt: TGCGCCAGCAGCGAGATATCGGGAGGAAACTACGAGCAGTACTTC
CDR3aa: CASSEISGGNYEQYF

v_gene: TRBV28
abundance: few
j_gene: TRBJ2-7
d_gene: NA
CDR3nt: TGTGCCAGCAGCCATCAGGGTCCCTACGAGCAGTACTTC
CDR3aa: CASSHQGPYEQYF

v_gene: TRBV5-6
abundance: NA
j_gene: TRBJ1-2
d_gene: NA
CDR3nt: TGTGCCAGCAGCCTTGGTCTAGGGCAGGCGAATACTGGCTACACCTTC
CDR3aa: CASSLGLGQANTGYTF

v_gene: TRBV3-1
abundance: once
j_gene: TRBJ2-3
d_gene: NA
CDR3nt: TGTGCCAGCAGCCAAGATCCGCGGGGGCCAGATACGCAGTATTTT
CDR3aa: CASSQDPRGPDTQYF

v_gene: TRBV6-4
abundance: many
j_gene: TRBJ2-1
d_gene: TRBD2
CDR3nt: TGTGCCAGCAGTGACACTAGCGGGAGCTCCTACAATGAGCAGTTCTTC
CDR3aa: CASSDTSGSSYNEQFF

v_gene: TRBV20-1
abundance: medium-sized
j_gene: TRBJ2-1
d_gene: NA
CDR3nt: TGCAGTGCTAGATTGCCTAGCGCTGCTTTATATGAGCAGTTCTTC
CDR3aa: CSARLPSAALYEQFF

v_gene: TRBV20-1
abundance: NA
j_gene: TRBJ2-7
d_gene: NA
CDR3nt: TGCAGTGCTAGAATGGTGCAATACGAGCAGTACTTC
CDR3aa: CSARMVQYEQYF

v_gene: TRBV27
abundance: few
j_gene: TRBJ2-7
d_gene: NA
CDR3nt: TGTGCCAGCAGTTCCCTCCCGGGCTACTACGAGCAGTACTTC
CDR3aa: CASSSLPGYYEQYF

v_gene: TRBV28
abundance: few
j_gene: TRBJ1-1
d_gene: NA
CDR3nt: TGTGCCAGCAGTTTAAGACAGACTGAAGCTTTCTTT
CDR3aa: CASSLRQTEAFF

v_gene: TRBV12-3/TRBV12-4
abundance: few
j_gene: TRBJ2-2
d_gene: TRBD1
CDR3nt: TGTGCCAGCAGTCGGGACAGGGTCTACACCGGGGAGCTGTTTTTT
CDR3aa: CASSRDRVYTGELFF

v_gene: TRBV30
abundance: NA
j_gene: TRBJ2-1
d_gene: NA
CDR3nt: TGTGCCTGGAGTGTACTCGCGTCCTACAATGAGCAGTTCTTC
CDR3aa: CAWSVLASYNEQFF

v_gene: TRBV6-6
abundance: NA
j_gene: TRBJ2-2
d_gene: NA
CDR3nt: TGTGCCAGCAGTTACCAGGCCCCAGGGAACACCGGGGAGCTGTTTTTT
CDR3aa: CASSYQAPGNTGELFF

v_gene: TRBV5-1
abundance: NA
j_gene: TRBJ2-1
d_gene: NA
CDR3nt: TGCGCCAGCAGCTTCTCTAGCGTCAATGAGCAGTTCTTC
CDR3aa: CASSFSSVNEQFF

v_gene: TRBV16
abundance: NA
j_gene: TRBJ1-5
d_gene: NA
CDR3nt: TGTGCCAGCAGCCAAGTGGGGGGGACCACTGACCCCGATCAGCCCCAGCATTTT
CDR3aa: CASSQVGGTTDPDQPQHF

v_gene: TRBV19
abundance: medium-sized
j_gene: TRBJ2-2
d_gene: TRBD1
CDR3nt: TGTGCCAGTAGTATAGGCGGGACAGGGGCCGGGGAGCTGTTTTTT
CDR3aa: CASSIGGTGAGELFF

v_gene: TRBV18
abundance: NA
j_gene: TRBJ1-1
d_gene: NA
CDR3nt: TGTGCCAGCTCCCTCGGCAGGGGTATGAACACTGAAGCTTTCTTT
CDR3aa: CASSLGRGMNTEAFF

v_gene: TRBV27
abundance: few
j_gene: TRBJ1-2
d_gene: NA
CDR3nt: TGTGCCAGCAGTTTTGGGGGGGATGGCTACACCTTC
CDR3aa: CASSFGGDGYTF

v_gene: TRBV2
abundance: NA
j_gene: TRBJ2-7
d_gene: TRBD2
CDR3nt: TGTGCCAGCAGCATAGCGGGTACGTACGTCTCCTACGAGCAGTACTTC
CDR3aa: CASSIAGTYVSYEQYF

v_gene: TRBV4-2
abundance: NA
j_gene: TRBJ2-5
d_gene: NA
CDR3nt: TGTGCCAGCAGCCAAGATCACCCGGCGGGGGAGACCCAGTACTTC
CDR3aa: CASSQDHPAGETQYF

v_gene: TRBV28
abundance: few
j_gene: TRBJ1-1
d_gene: NA
CDR3nt: TGTGCCAGCAGTTTTGGGGTGGACCGCCCAAACACTGAAGACTTCTTT
CDR3aa: CASSFGVDRPNTEDFF